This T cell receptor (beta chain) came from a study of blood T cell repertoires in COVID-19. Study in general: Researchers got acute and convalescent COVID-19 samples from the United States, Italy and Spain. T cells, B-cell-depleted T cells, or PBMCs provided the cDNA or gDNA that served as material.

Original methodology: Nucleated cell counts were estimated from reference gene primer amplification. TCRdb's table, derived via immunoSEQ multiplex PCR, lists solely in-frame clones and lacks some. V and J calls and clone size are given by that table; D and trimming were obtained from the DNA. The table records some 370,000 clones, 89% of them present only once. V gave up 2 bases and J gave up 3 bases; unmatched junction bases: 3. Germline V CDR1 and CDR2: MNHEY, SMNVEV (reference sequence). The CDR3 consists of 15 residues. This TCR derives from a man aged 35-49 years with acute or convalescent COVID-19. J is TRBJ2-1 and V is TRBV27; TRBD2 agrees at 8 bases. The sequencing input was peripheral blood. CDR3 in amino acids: CASSLIAGGYNEQFF. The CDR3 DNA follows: TGTGCCAGCAGTTTAATTGCGGGGGGCTACAATGAGCAGTTCTTC.